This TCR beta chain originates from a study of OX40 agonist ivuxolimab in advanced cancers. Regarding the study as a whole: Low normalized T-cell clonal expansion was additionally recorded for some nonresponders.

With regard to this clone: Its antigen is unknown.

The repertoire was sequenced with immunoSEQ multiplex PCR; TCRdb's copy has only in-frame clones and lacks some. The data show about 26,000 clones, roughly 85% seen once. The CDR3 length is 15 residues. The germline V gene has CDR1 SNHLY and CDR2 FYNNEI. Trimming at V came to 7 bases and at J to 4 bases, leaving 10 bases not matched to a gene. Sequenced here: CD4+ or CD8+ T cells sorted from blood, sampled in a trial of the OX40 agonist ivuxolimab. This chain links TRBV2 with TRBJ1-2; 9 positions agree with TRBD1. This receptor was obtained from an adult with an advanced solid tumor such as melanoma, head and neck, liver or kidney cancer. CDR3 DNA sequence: TGTGCCAGCATTTTAACGGACAGGGGAGGCTATGGCTACACCTTC. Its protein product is CASILTDRGGYGYTF.